This record covers a single TCR beta chain. This sample is part of a study of blood T cell repertoires in COVID-19. Study information: Nucleic acid was either cDNA or gDNA, and it came from T cells, B-cell-depleted T cells, or PBMCs.

Profiled with immunoSEQ multiplex PCR; TCRdb holds only in-frame clones, not every one. There are some 340,000 clones in the sample; approximately 91% occur only once, and 3.9% lies in the top ten. Trimming removed 6 bases from V and 4 bases from J, with 16 bases in between. The germline gives CDR1 MNHEY, CDR2 SVGAGI. CDR3 size: 15 residues. Sequences were obtained from PBMCs or T cells enriched from blood (not recorded which). This receptor was taken from a woman aged 25 to 45 who had been exposed to COVID-19. The chain recombines TRBV6-5 with TRBJ1-5; TRBD1 is a possible D gene (5 bases). CDR3 in amino acids: CASSPLGGVNQPQHF. The CDR3 coding sequence is TGTGCCAGCAGCCCCCTGGGGGGTGTGAATCAGCCCCAGCATTTT.